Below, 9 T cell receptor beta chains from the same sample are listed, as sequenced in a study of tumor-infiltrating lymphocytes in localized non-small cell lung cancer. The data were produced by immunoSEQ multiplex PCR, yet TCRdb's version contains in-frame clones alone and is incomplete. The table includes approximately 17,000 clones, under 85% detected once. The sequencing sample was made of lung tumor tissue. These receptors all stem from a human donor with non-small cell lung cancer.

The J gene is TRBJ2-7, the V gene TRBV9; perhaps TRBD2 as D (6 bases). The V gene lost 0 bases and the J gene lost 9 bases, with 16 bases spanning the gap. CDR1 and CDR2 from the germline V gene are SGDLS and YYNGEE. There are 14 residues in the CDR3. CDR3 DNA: TGTGCCAGCAGCGTAGGTGGCGGGCTGGGGGGGCAGTACTTC. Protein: CASSVGGGLGGQYF.

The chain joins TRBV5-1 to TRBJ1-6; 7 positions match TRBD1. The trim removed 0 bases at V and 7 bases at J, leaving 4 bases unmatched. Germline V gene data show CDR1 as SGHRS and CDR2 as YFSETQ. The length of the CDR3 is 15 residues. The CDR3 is CASSLGQGGNSPLHF. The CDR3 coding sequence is TGCGCCAGCAGCTTGGGACAGGGAGGGAATTCACCCCTCCACTTT. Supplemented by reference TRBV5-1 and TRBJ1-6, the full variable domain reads KAGVTQTPRYLIKTRGQQVTLSCSPISGHRSVSWYQQTPGQGLQFLFEYFSETQRNKGNFPGRFSGRQFSNSRSEMNVSTLELGDSALYLCASSLGQGGNSPLHFGNGTRLTVT.

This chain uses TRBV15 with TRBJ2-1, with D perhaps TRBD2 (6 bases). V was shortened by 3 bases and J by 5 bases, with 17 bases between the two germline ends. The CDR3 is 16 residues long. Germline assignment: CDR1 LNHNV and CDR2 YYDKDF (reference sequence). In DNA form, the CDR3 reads TGTGCCACCAGCAGGGTAGCGGCTCAGCCAGACAATGAGCAGTTCTTC. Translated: CATSRVAAQPDNEQFF.

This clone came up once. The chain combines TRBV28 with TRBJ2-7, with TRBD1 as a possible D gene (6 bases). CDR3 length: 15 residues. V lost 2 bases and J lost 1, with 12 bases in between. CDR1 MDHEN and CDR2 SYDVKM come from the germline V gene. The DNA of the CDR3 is TGTGCCAGCAGTTTAACCAGGGGTCTATCCTACGAGCAGTACTTC. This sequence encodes CASSLTRGLSYEQYF.

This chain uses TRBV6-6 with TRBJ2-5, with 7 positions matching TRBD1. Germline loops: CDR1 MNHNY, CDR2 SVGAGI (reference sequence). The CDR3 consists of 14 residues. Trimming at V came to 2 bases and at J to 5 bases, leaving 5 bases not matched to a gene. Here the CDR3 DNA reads TGTGCCAGCAGTTACGGTACAGGGGTCGAGACCCAGTACTTC. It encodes CASSYGTGVETQYF.

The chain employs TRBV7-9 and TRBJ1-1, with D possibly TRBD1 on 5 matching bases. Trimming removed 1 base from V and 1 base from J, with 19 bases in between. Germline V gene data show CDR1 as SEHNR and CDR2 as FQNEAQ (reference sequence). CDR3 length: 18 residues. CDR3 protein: CASSLDAQIRGENTEAFF. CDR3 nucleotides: TGTGCCAGCAGCTTAGATGCCCAGATCCGGGGGGAGAACACTGAAGCTTTCTTT.

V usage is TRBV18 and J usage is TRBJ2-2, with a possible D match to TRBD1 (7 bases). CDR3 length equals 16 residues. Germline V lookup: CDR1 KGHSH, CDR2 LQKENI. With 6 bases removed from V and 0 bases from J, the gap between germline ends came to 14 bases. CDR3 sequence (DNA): TGTGCCAGCTCGCCAGGGGGAGGCGCGAACACCGGGGAGCTGTTTTTT. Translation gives CASSPGGGANTGELFF.

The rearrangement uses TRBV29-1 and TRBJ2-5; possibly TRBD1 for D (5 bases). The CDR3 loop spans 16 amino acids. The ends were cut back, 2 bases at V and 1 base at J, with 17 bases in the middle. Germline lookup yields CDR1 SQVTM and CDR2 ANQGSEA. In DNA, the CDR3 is TGCAGCGTTGAATGTTGTCAGGCGGACATCCAAGAGACCCAGTACTTC. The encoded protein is CSVECCQADIQETQYF. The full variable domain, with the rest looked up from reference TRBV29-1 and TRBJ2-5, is SAVISQKPSRDICQRGTSLTIQCQVDSQVTMMFWYRQQPGQSLTLIATANQGSEATYESGFVIDKFPISRPNLTFSTLTVSNMSPEDSSIYLCSVECCQADIQETQYFGPGTRLLVL.

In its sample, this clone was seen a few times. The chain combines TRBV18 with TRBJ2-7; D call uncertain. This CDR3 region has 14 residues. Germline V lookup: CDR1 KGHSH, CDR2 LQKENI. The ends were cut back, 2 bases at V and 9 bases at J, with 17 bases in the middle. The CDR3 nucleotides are TGTGCCAGCTCACCATCGACTCAGGTGAGGTGGCAGTACTTC. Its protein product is CASSPSTQVRWQYF.